The rows below give T cell receptor beta chains drawn from one sample of a study of OX40 agonist ivuxolimab in advanced cancers. Sequencing used immunoSEQ multiplex PCR; TCRdb keeps in-frame clones, though not all of them. The table lists approximately 90,000 clones, approximately 90% of them singletons. Sequencing was performed on CD4+ or CD8+ T cells sorted from blood, taken in a trial of the OX40 agonist ivuxolimab. The source of these receptors is an adult with an advanced solid tumor such as melanoma, head and neck, liver or kidney cancer. Each CDR3 is given with its conserved first and last residue. Fields, in order: D gene, J gene, V gene, CDR3 protein, CDR3 DNA. The D gene is left open where the match is weak.

D gene: .
J gene: TRBJ1-1
V gene: TRBV5-4
CDR3 protein: CASSFWDRNTEAFF
CDR3 DNA: TGTGCCAGCAGCTTTTGGGACCGGAACACTGAAGCTTTCTTT

D gene: TRBD1
J gene: TRBJ2-5
V gene: TRBV6-5
CDR3 protein: CASSYTGAGGKKTQYF
CDR3 DNA: TGTGCCAGCAGTTACACAGGGGCAGGGGGTAAGAAGACCCAGTACTTC

D gene: TRBD1
J gene: TRBJ1-4
V gene: TRBV7-2
CDR3 protein: CASSLMRGSAGGNEKLFF
CDR3 DNA: TGTGCCAGCAGCTTAATGCGTGGTTCTGCAGGGGGTAATGAAAAACTGTTTTTT

D gene: .
J gene: TRBJ2-1
V gene: TRBV9
CDR3 protein: CASSVAGGAFHNEQFF
CDR3 DNA: TGTGCCAGCAGCGTAGCTGGGGGGGCATTTCACAATGAGCAGTTCTTC

D gene: .
J gene: TRBJ1-3
V gene: TRBV7-2
CDR3 protein: CASSYSSIDSGNTMYF
CDR3 DNA: TGTGCCAGCAGCTATTCCTCGATTGACTCTGGAAACACCATGTATTTT

D gene: .
J gene: TRBJ2-3
V gene: TRBV9
CDR3 protein: CASSVVGTSFTDTQYF
CDR3 DNA: TGTGCCAGCAGCGTAGTAGGGACGTCTTTCACAGATACGCAGTATTTT

D gene: TRBD1
J gene: TRBJ2-2
V gene: TRBV29-1
CDR3 protein: CSVGDRVPANTGELFF
CDR3 DNA: TGCAGCGTTGGGGACAGGGTACCCGCGAACACCGGGGAGCTGTTTTTT

D gene: TRBD1
J gene: TRBJ1-2
V gene: TRBV7-9
CDR3 protein: CASTASEGAGGYTF
CDR3 DNA: TGTGCCAGCACCGCAAGCGAGGGGGCGGGCGGCTACACCTTC

D gene: TRBD2
J gene: TRBJ2-7
V gene: TRBV7-2
CDR3 protein: CASSLASGGYEQYF
CDR3 DNA: TGTGCCAGCAGCTTAGCTAGCGGGGGCTACGAGCAGTACTTC

D gene: TRBD1
J gene: TRBJ1-1
V gene: TRBV19
CDR3 protein: CASSTQGVVTEAFF
CDR3 DNA: TGTGCCAGTAGTACCCAGGGGGTGGTCACTGAAGCTTTCTTT

D gene: .
J gene: TRBJ2-6
V gene: TRBV5-4
CDR3 protein: CASSTGTRAEGANVLTF
CDR3 DNA: TGTGCCAGCAGCACCGGGACCCGGGCCGAGGGGGCCAACGTCCTGACTTTC

D gene: .
J gene: TRBJ2-6
V gene: TRBV25-1
CDR3 protein: CASSESTAGANVLTF
CDR3 DNA: TGTGCCAGCAGTGAATCGACAGCTGGGGCCAACGTCCTGACTTTC

D gene: .
J gene: TRBJ2-2
V gene: TRBV4-3
CDR3 protein: CASSPGQLTGELFF
CDR3 DNA: TGCGCCAGCAGCCCGGGACAACTCACCGGGGAGCTGTTTTTT

D gene: .
J gene: TRBJ2-4
V gene: TRBV13
CDR3 protein: CASSLAGKIQYF
CDR3 DNA: TGTGCCAGCAGCTTAGCGGGAAAAATTCAGTACTTC

D gene: .
J gene: TRBJ2-2
V gene: TRBV7-7
CDR3 protein: CASSLSRTGELFF
CDR3 DNA: TGTGCTAGCAGCTTAAGCCGTACCGGGGAGCTGTTTTTT

D gene: TRBD1
J gene: TRBJ2-7
V gene: TRBV6-5
CDR3 protein: CASSYSGTGASYEQYF
CDR3 DNA: TGTGCCAGCAGTTACTCGGGTACAGGGGCGTCCTACGAGCAGTACTTC

D gene: TRBD1
J gene: TRBJ2-7
V gene: TRBV9
CDR3 protein: CASSVEPVGTGSYEQYF
CDR3 DNA: TGTGCCAGCAGCGTAGAGCCAGTAGGGACAGGGTCCTACGAGCAGTACTTC

D gene: TRBD1
J gene: TRBJ1-2
V gene: TRBV7-2
CDR3 protein: CASSSSPTGEVGYTF
CDR3 DNA: TGTGCCAGCAGCTCCTCCCCGACAGGGGAAGTTGGCTACACCTTC